This record looks at one T cell receptor beta chain sequence and its context. After removal of 5 bases from V and 0 bases from J, the junction contained 4 bases not matched to a gene. The CDR3 has 15 residues. Per germline, CDR1 SGDLS and CDR2 YYNGEE. This record belongs to a study of blood T cell repertoires in COVID-19. Across the whole study: The United States, Italy and Spain provided the acute and convalescent COVID-19 samples. Nucleic acid was either cDNA or gDNA, and it came from T cells, B-cell-depleted T cells, or PBMCs.

Methods used by the authors: Reference gene primer amplification yielded estimated nucleated cell counts. The table came from immunoSEQ multiplex PCR; TCRdb's copy has only in-frame clones and leaves some out. V and J calls plus clone size are reproduced from that table; the DNA served to infer D and trimming. The top ten clones hold 10% of a sample with about 50,000 clones, 85% of them seen once. The chain recombines TRBV9 with TRBJ1-5; TRBD1 matches 8 bases. Material: peripheral blood. The source is a human donor in a cohort sampled during active COVID-19. Here the CDR3 DNA reads TGTGCCAGCAGTCGGACAGGGAATAGCAATCAGCCCCAGCATTTT. Translated, it gives CASSRTGNSNQPQHF.